This T cell receptor (beta chain) is drawn from a study of shared clonotypes between healthy human individuals. Study-wide results and limits: Larger estimated richness was generally seen in naive subsets than in memory subsets.

The V end lost 3 bases, the J end lost 7 bases, and 16 bases lay between the germline ends. This CDR3 contains 14 residues. Germline loops: CDR1 MGHRA, CDR2 YSYEKL. A word on this clone: Its cognate antigen is unknown.

Positively selected for CCR7, the CD45RO-negative cells used as naive CD8 cells excluded terminally differentiated effector memory CD45RA+ cells. A deep-level run was used for the assay. This table comes from immunoSEQ multiplex PCR, and its TCRdb copy is limited to in-frame clones, with some not included. The sample has about 2.2 million clones; about 93% are singletons. This receptor was obtained from a man aged 18 to 35 in good health. Some clones in this sample may be carry-over from other donors' samples. The V gene is TRBV4-1, the J gene TRBJ2-7; D possibly corresponds to TRBD2 (6 bases). The sequencing input was naive CD8+ T cells from PBMCs. CDR3 residues: CASSQAEGLLEQYF. Written as DNA, the CDR3 is TGCGCCAGCAGCCAGGCGGAGGGGTTGTTGGAGCAGTACTTC.